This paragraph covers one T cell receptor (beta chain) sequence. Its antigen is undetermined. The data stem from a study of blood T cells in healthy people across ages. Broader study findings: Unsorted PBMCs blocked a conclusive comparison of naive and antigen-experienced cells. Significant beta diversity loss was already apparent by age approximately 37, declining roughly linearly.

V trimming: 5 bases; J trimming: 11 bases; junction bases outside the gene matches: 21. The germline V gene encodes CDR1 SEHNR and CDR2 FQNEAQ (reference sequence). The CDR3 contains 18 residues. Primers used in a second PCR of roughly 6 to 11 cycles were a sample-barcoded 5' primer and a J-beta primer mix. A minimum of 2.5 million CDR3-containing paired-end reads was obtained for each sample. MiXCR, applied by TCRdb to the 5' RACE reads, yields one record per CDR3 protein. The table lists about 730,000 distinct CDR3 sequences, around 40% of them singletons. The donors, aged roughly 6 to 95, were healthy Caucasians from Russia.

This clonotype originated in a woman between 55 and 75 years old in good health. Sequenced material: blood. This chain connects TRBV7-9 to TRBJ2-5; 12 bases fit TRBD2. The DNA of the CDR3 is TGTGCCAGCAGCACCCGAAACCAACTAGCGGGGGGTTCCGATGAGCAGTACTTC. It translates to CASSTRNQLAGGSDEQYF.